A selection of T cell receptor beta chains follows, all from one sample in a study of blood T cell repertoires in COVID-19. Assay: immunoSEQ multiplex PCR; the TCRdb copy retains only in-frame clones and omits some. The sample shows 150,000 to 200,000 clones, just under 90% of them seen only once. The source material was peripheral blood. These receptors were collected from a woman in her 70s with COVID-19, enrolled during active disease. Both conserved end residues are part of each CDR3.

v_call cdr3_aa
TRBV4-3 CASSQVGTGYEQYF
TRBV12-5 CASGGAVATNEKLFF
TRBV11-2 CASSPGTDYGYTF
TRBV10-3 CAISVADGEKLFF
TRBV7-2 CASGLAEPVNEQFF
TRBV29-1 CSLLQGVEETQYF
TRBV4-2 CASSRGRKDRVYSPLHF
TRBV29-1 CSVDQGGGETQYF
TRBV5-1 CASSLVIGTGGRTDTQYF
TRBV14 CASSPFSGLDNEQFF
TRBV2 CASSENWGQGGYEQYF
TRBV5-4 CASSAPDRYTGELFF
TRBV6-1 CASSEGGYNSPLHF
TRBV2 CASSDTKQGYVKLFF
TRBV30 CAWSVQPVPDYGYTF
TRBV27 CASSPGSRSGEQFF
TRBV11-3 CASSLAGGGYNEQFF
TRBV6-6 CASSYSSGTGEETQYF
TRBV27 CASRRPGGEKLFF
TRBV11-2 CASSLVTGGINYGYTF
TRBV7-3 CASSPRVVGLETQYF